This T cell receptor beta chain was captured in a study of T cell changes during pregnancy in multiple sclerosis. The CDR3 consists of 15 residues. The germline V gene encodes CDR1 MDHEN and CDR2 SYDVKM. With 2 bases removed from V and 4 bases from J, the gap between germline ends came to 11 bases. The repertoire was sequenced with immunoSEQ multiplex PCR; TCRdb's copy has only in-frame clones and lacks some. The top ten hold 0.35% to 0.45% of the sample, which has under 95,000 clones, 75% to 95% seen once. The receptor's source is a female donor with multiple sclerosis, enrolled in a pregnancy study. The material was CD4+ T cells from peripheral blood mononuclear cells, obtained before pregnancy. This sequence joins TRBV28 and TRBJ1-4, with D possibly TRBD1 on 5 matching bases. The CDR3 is CASSLSWGVNEKLFF. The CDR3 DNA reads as TGTGCCAGCAGTTTAAGTTGGGGGGTTAATGAAAAACTGTTTTTT.